These 10 T cell receptor beta chains were sequenced from one sample in a study of siplizumab effects on memory and regulatory T cells. TCRdb's copy holds only in-frame clones and misses some; the assay was immunoSEQ multiplex PCR. The sample includes around 87,000 clones, 70% to 90% seen only once; the top ten take 15%. Material: CD4+ T cells sorted from blood. All receptors come from a human donor in good health.

CDR3 in DNA: TGTGCCTGGAGTGACCTGGGGACAGGGTTGCAGCCCCAGCATTTT. This encodes CAWSDLGTGLQPQHF. The chain carries TRBV30 and TRBJ1-5, with 9 bases matching TRBD1. The CDR3 has 15 residues. Germline values: CDR1 GTSNPN, CDR2 SVGIG (reference sequence). Unmatched junction bases numbered 8, after V lost 1 base and J lost 7 bases.

This chain links TRBV9 with TRBJ2-5; 10 bases are shared with TRBD2. Germline V gene data show CDR1 as SGDLS and CDR2 as YYNGEE. CDR3 length equals 15 residues. The V and J ends lost 5 bases and 3 bases, in that order; junction bases with no gene match: 7. This chain's CDR3 is CASRVTSGTKETQYF. The CDR3 DNA reads TGTGCCAGCAGGGTTACTAGCGGGACGAAAGAGACCCAGTACTTC.

The genes are TRBV2 and TRBJ1-5; TRBD1 matches 7 bases. The V gene end was trimmed by 4 bases and the J gene end by 4 bases; junction bases not matched to a gene: 7. The CDR3 has 15 amino acids. Germline values: CDR1 SNHLY, CDR2 FYNNEI. CDR3 in amino acids: CASSVDRRVNQPQHF. Here the CDR3 DNA reads TGTGCCAGCAGTGTGGACAGGCGGGTGAATCAGCCCCAGCATTTT.

The chain combines TRBV5-1 with TRBJ2-2; TRBD2 matches at 8 bases. V was clipped by 5 bases and J by 1 base; unmatched bases: 7. Per germline, CDR1 SGHRS and CDR2 YFSETQ. This CDR3 has 16 amino acids. This CDR3 is CASSGVAGLNTGELFF. In DNA form, the CDR3 reads TGCGCCAGCAGTGGGGTAGCGGGGCTGAACACCGGGGAGCTGTTTTTT.

This rearrangement joins TRBV18 to TRBJ1-2, with D unclear. The germline gives CDR1 KGHSH, CDR2 LQKENI. The CDR3 has 14 amino acids. V was shortened by 1 base and J by 4 bases, with 10 bases between the two germline ends. The CDR3 region has the DNA TGTGCCAGCTCACCACGACCAGACCTCTATGGCTACACCTTC. Protein: CASSPRPDLYGYTF.

The chain carries TRBV11-2 and TRBJ2-1; D perhaps matches TRBD2 (6 bases). Trimming stripped 4 bases from V and 7 bases from J, with 26 bases between. The CDR3 has 18 residues. CDR1 is SGHAT, CDR2 FQNNGV, per germline. CDR3 region: CASSSLRGRRFPLNEQFF. The CDR3 coding sequence is TGTGCCAGCAGCTCGCTAAGAGGGAGGCGCTTCCCCTTGAATGAGCAGTTCTTC.

The V call is TRBV4-3, the J call TRBJ2-1, with 11 positions matching TRBD1. The CDR3 consists of 15 residues. Per germline, CDR1 LGHNA and CDR2 YSLEER. J gave up 5 bases and V 4 bases, and 4 bases lay outside the gene matches. CDR3 nucleotides: TGCGCCAGCAGCCTTGGACAGGGGGCCCACAATGAGCAGTTCTTC. The encoded protein is CASSLGQGAHNEQFF.

This clone was seen only a few times. The chain employs TRBV10-3 and TRBJ2-5; TRBD2 aligns across 8 bases. Germline V gives CDR1 ENHRY, CDR2 SYGVKD. Trimming cost V 3 bases and J 2 bases; bases outside gene matches: 5. This CDR3 spans 15 amino acids. In DNA, the CDR3 is TGTGCCATCAGTGATCGGGGGGGGACTCAAGAGACCCAGTACTTC. Translation: CAISDRGGTQETQYF.

This chain joins TRBV30 and TRBJ1-6; D is undetermined. This CDR3 is 14 amino acids long. The germline CDR1 and CDR2 sequences are GTSNPN and SVGIG (reference sequence). Between the trimmed V and J ends, which lost 0 bases and 4 bases, there was a span of 7 bases. Written as DNA, the CDR3 is TGTGCCTGGAGTGTGGCACGGTATAATTCACCCCTCCACTTT. Protein sequence: CAWSVARYNSPLHF.

This chain joins TRBV19 and TRBJ2-1, with 7 nucleotides matching TRBD2. The CDR3 sequence is 12 residues long. V shed 3 bases, J shed 15 bases, and the junction held 8 bases outside the gene matches. Germline V gene data show CDR1 as LNHDA and CDR2 as SQIVND (reference sequence). This CDR3 is CASSILSGNAFF. CDR3 nucleotides: TGTGCCAGTAGTATCTTAAGCGGGAATGCGTTCTTC.